These T cell receptor beta chains were read from a single sample in a study of blood T cells in healthy people across ages. TCRdb analysed the 5' RACE reads with MiXCR anew, one entry per CDR3 protein. The sample carries about 830,000 distinct CDR3 sequences, approximately 65% recorded once. The sample comprised blood. The receptors here all came from a man under 40 in good health. CDR3s include the opening cysteine and the closing phenylalanine or tryptophan. Each record gives: D gene, V gene, J gene, CDR3 length, clone size, CDR3 DNA, CDR3 protein. A D gene is named only where the DNA matches it firmly. Not every row has a clone size; where given, it reads once, few, many or a size class.

D: -
V: TRBV28
J: TRBJ2-7
length: 13
size: -
DNA: TGTGCCATTCACGACGGACACAACTACGAGCAGTACTTC
CDR3: CAIHDGHNYEQYF

D: -
V: TRBV18
J: TRBJ2-2
length: 15
size: -
DNA: TGTGCCAGCGCCCGGGAACAGCTTAACACCGGGGAGCTGTTTTTT
CDR3: CASAREQLNTGELFF

D: -
V: TRBV7-9
J: TRBJ2-6
length: 16
size: many
DNA: TGTGCCAGCAGCCCCATAGGGGGCTCTGGGGCCAACGTCCTGACTTTC
CDR3: CASSPIGGSGANVLTF

D: -
V: TRBV6-5
J: TRBJ2-7
length: 14
size: -
DNA: TGTGCCAGCAGTTATGACCCGGACTTCTACGAGCAGTACTTC
CDR3: CASSYDPDFYEQYF

D: -
V: TRBV4-3
J: TRBJ2-1
length: 13
size: few
DNA: TGCGCCAGCAGCCAAGAGGTAGGAGGCGGGCAGTTCTTC
CDR3: CASSQEVGGGQFF

D: -
V: TRBV7-2
J: TRBJ1-2
length: 15
size: -
DNA: TGTGCCAGCAGCTTAGTTGATGGACGTAGCTATGGCTACACCTTC
CDR3: CASSLVDGRSYGYTF

D: TRBD1
V: TRBV29-1
J: TRBJ2-5
length: 15
size: few
DNA: TGCAGCGTTGAAGAAGGGACAGGGAGGAAAGAGACCCAGTACTTC
CDR3: CSVEEGTGRKETQYF

D: TRBD2
V: TRBV3-1
J: TRBJ2-5
length: 15
size: -
DNA: TGTGCCAGCAGCCAGACGGGGGGAACCCAAGAGACCCAGTACTTC
CDR3: CASSQTGGTQETQYF

D: -
V: TRBV5-1
J: TRBJ2-3
length: 15
size: once
DNA: TGCGCCAGCAGCAGGTGGGCCGGGGGCGAAAATACGCAGTATTTT
CDR3: CASSRWAGGENTQYF

D: -
V: TRBV20-1
J: TRBJ2-5
length: 15
size: -
DNA: TGCAGTGCTAGAGGTTTGGGAGGGGGGCAAGAGACCCAGTACTTC
CDR3: CSARGLGGGQETQYF

D: -
V: TRBV7-2
J: TRBJ2-3
length: 14
size: -
DNA: TGTGCCAGCAGCTTAGGGGGGCCCGGTGCTACGCAGTATTTT
CDR3: CASSLGGPGATQYF

D: -
V: TRBV7-6
J: TRBJ2-3
length: 14
size: few
DNA: TGTGCCAGCAGCTTAACAACTAGCCCAGATACGCAGTATTTT
CDR3: CASSLTTSPDTQYF

D: TRBD1
V: TRBV29-1
J: TRBJ2-1
length: 15
size: -
DNA: TGCAGCGGGGACAGCGCTAGCATCTCCTACAATGAGCAGTTCTTC
CDR3: CSGDSASISYNEQFF

D: -
V: TRBV4-3
J: TRBJ2-3
length: 16
size: -
DNA: TGCGCCAGCAGCCAAGGGACGGGAAGTGGCACAGATACGCAGTATTTT
CDR3: CASSQGTGSGTDTQYF

D: -
V: TRBV7-2
J: TRBJ2-2
length: 14
size: -
DNA: TGTGCCAGCAGCTTTGTAGGGGCGAGCGGGGAGCTGTTTTTT
CDR3: CASSFVGASGELFF

D: -
V: TRBV20-1
J: TRBJ2-7
length: 14
size: -
DNA: TGCAGTGCTAGTTTTTTCGGCGCTCACAATGAGCAGTACTTC
CDR3: CSASFFGAHNEQYF

D: -
V: TRBV4-3
J: TRBJ2-7
length: 16
size: -
DNA: TGCGCCAGCAGCCTAACCCTGAGCGGCAGATCCTACGAGCAGTACTTC
CDR3: CASSLTLSGRSYEQYF

D: -
V: TRBV5-1
J: TRBJ2-1
length: 15
size: many
DNA: TGCGCCAGCAGCACCCAGGGGATAGGGGACAATGAGCAGTTCTTC
CDR3: CASSTQGIGDNEQFF

D: TRBD2
V: TRBV6-1
J: TRBJ2-2
length: 15
size: -
DNA: TGTGCCAGCAGTGAATCGGCGGGGGACACCGGGGAGCTGTTTTTT
CDR3: CASSESAGDTGELFF

D: TRBD2
V: TRBV20-1
J: TRBJ2-4
length: 13
size: few
DNA: TGCAGTGCTAGACCCAGCGGGGAAAACATTCAGTACTTC
CDR3: CSARPSGENIQYF

D: -
V: TRBV9
J: TRBJ2-5
length: 15
size: -
DNA: TGTGCCAGCAGCTCACGAGGTGTGGGGGAAGAGACCCAGTACTTC
CDR3: CASSSRGVGEETQYF

D: -
V: TRBV21-1
J: TRBJ2-3
length: 18
size: -
DNA: TGTGCCAGCAGCAAATCTGGGAGACTGGAGGTTATCACAGATACGCAGTATTTT
CDR3: CASSKSGRLEVITDTQYF

D: TRBD2
V: TRBV20-1
J: TRBJ2-2
length: 16
size: -
DNA: TGCAGTGCTTCGGGACTAGCGGGGGTGGTCACCGGGGAGCTGTTTTTT
CDR3: CSASGLAGVVTGELFF

D: TRBD2
V: TRBV29-1
J: TRBJ2-5
length: 14
size: -
DNA: TGCAGCGTTGAACAGCGGGGGATCCAAGAGACCCAGTACTTC
CDR3: CSVEQRGIQETQYF

D: TRBD2
V: TRBV7-8
J: TRBJ2-5
length: 17
size: -
DNA: TGTGCCAGCAGCTTAAGGGCCCGGGGGGGCTTTCGTAATGAGCAGTACTTC
CDR3: CASSLRARGGFRNEQYF

D: TRBD1
V: TRBV12-3/TRBV12-4
J: TRBJ2-1
length: 13
size: -
DNA: TGTGCCAGCACCGTGAACAGGGGGCATGAGCAGTTCTTC
CDR3: CASTVNRGHEQFF

D: -
V: TRBV28
J: TRBJ2-7
length: 17
size: few
DNA: TGTGCCAGCAGAACGGGCGGCGTACGAGGGGCCTCCTACGAGCAGTACTTC
CDR3: CASRTGGVRGASYEQYF

D: -
V: TRBV24-1
J: TRBJ2-1
length: 15
size: -
DNA: TGTGCCACCAGTGATTTGCCGGGAGCCAGACAGACCCTGTACTTC
CDR3: CATSDLPGARQTLYF

D: TRBD1
V: TRBV6-2/TRBV6-3
J: TRBJ2-2
length: 16
size: -
DNA: TGTGCCAGCAGTAAAACCGGGACAGCAATAACCGGGGAGCTGTTTTTT
CDR3: CASSKTGTAITGELFF

D: -
V: TRBV12-3/TRBV12-4
J: TRBJ2-4
length: 12
size: many
DNA: TGTGCCAGCAGTCCGGGCGGGAACATTCAGTACTTC
CDR3: CASSPGGNIQYF

D: TRBD2
V: TRBV7-9
J: TRBJ2-1
length: 15
size: -
DNA: TGTGCCAGCAGCTTAATGGGACTAACCTACAATGAGCAGTTCTTC
CDR3: CASSLMGLTYNEQFF

D: -
V: TRBV20-1
J: TRBJ2-3
length: 17
size: -
DNA: TGCAGTGCTAGTGGCAGGGTCAACGCCTACACCGAAGATACGCAGTATTTT
CDR3: CSASGRVNAYTEDTQYF

D: TRBD1
V: TRBV7-2
J: TRBJ2-1
length: 14
size: many
DNA: TGTGCCAGCCTAGGGACAGGGCCGGGGAATGAGCAGTTCTTC
CDR3: CASLGTGPGNEQFF

D: -
V: TRBV5-6
J: TRBJ1-2
length: 13
size: -
DNA: TGTGCCAGCAGCAACCGGAGGGCAGGAGGCTACACCTTC
CDR3: CASSNRRAGGYTF

D: -
V: TRBV6-6
J: TRBJ2-4
length: 14
size: few
DNA: TGTGCCAGTGAGGGACGGGGTGCCAAAAACATTCAGTACTTC
CDR3: CASEGRGAKNIQYF

D: TRBD1
V: TRBV3-1
J: TRBJ1-5
length: 16
size: -
DNA: TGTGCCAGCAGCCAAGAGGGACAGGGAGGGAATCAGCCCCAGCATTTT
CDR3: CASSQEGQGGNQPQHF

D: -
V: TRBV2
J: TRBJ2-7
length: 15
size: -
DNA: TGTGCCAGCAGTGGGTCGGGGGGACAGAGCTACGAGCAGTACTTC
CDR3: CASSGSGGQSYEQYF

D: -
V: TRBV7-2
J: TRBJ2-1
length: 15
size: -
DNA: TGTGCCAGCAGCCTATCGGGACACTATTACAATGAGCAGTTCTTC
CDR3: CASSLSGHYYNEQFF

D: -
V: TRBV12-3/TRBV12-4
J: TRBJ2-3
length: 14
size: -
DNA: TGTGCCAGCAGGGACAGAGTCTACACAGATACGCAGTATTTT
CDR3: CASRDRVYTDTQYF

D: -
V: TRBV4-1
J: TRBJ1-2
length: 13
size: -
DNA: TGCGCCAGCAGCCAAGCACAGGACTATGGCTACACCTTC
CDR3: CASSQAQDYGYTF

D: -
V: TRBV13
J: TRBJ1-6
length: 14
size: -
DNA: TGTGCCAGCCTCTCTGGTGTCTATAATTCACCCCTCCACTTT
CDR3: CASLSGVYNSPLHF

D: TRBD1
V: TRBV12-3/TRBV12-4
J: TRBJ1-5
length: 14
size: once
DNA: TGTGCCAGCAGTTTTGGGGACAGAATACAGCCCCAGCATTTT
CDR3: CASSFGDRIQPQHF

D: -
V: TRBV11-2
J: TRBJ2-7
length: 16
size: -
DNA: TGTGCCAGCAGCCGCACCGCCGGGACTGGGGCCTACGAGCAGTACTTC
CDR3: CASSRTAGTGAYEQYF

D: TRBD1
V: TRBV7-9
J: TRBJ2-2
length: 14
size: -
DNA: TGTGCCAGCAGGGAAACAGGGGGCACCGGGGAGCTGTTTTTT
CDR3: CASRETGGTGELFF

D: TRBD2
V: TRBV6-6
J: TRBJ2-3
length: 15
size: -
DNA: TGTGCCAGCTTAAACCCTCGGGGGGGCGAGGGTACGCAGTATTTT
CDR3: CASLNPRGGEGTQYF

D: TRBD1
V: TRBV9
J: TRBJ2-7
length: 16
size: once
DNA: TGTGCCAGCAGCGTAGCTGTACAGGGGGCTATGAGCGAGCAGTACTTC
CDR3: CASSVAVQGAMSEQYF

D: TRBD2
V: TRBV7-3
J: TRBJ2-2
length: 14
size: few
DNA: TGTGCCAGCAGCGCGGGGGCGAACACCGGGGAGCTGTTTTTT
CDR3: CASSAGANTGELFF

D: -
V: TRBV7-3
J: TRBJ2-3
length: 15
size: few
DNA: TGTGCCAGCAGCCCCAATGGGCGGTACACAGATACGCAGTATTTT
CDR3: CASSPNGRYTDTQYF

D: TRBD2
V: TRBV18
J: TRBJ2-7
length: 16
size: -
DNA: TGTGCCAGCTCACCGCCGAAACTAGCGATAAACAATGAGCAGTACTTC
CDR3: CASSPPKLAINNEQYF

D: TRBD1
V: TRBV6-6
J: TRBJ1-6
length: 15
size: -
DNA: TGTGCCAGCAGTGGACAGGGAAGGGGTAATTCACCCCTCCACTTT
CDR3: CASSGQGRGNSPLHF

D: -
V: TRBV15
J: TRBJ1-5
length: 18
size: -
DNA: TGTGCCACCAGCAGAGAAACCCGTGGGGTATATAGCAATCAGCCCCAGCATTTT
CDR3: CATSRETRGVYSNQPQHF